A selection of T cell receptor beta chains follows, all from one sample in a study of T cells in Graves' hyperthyroidism and ophthalmopathy. TCRdb independently ran MiXCR on the multiplex PCR reads; one entry per CDR3 protein. The sample has about 690,000 distinct CDR3 sequences; 17% are singletons. The specimen was blood. These receptor sequences come from a man aged 45-65 years with Graves' hyperthyroidism. The CDR3 runs from the conserved cysteine through the conserved F or W. Each record gives: CDR3 DNA, CDR3 protein, J gene, clone size, D gene, V gene. The D gene is left open where the match is weak. Size is stated for part of the rows, as once, few or many counts, or as a class when the clone is expanded.

TGTGCCAGCAGCCGACAGGAGCACACCGGGGAGCTGTTTTTT | CASSRQEHTGELFF | TRBJ2-2 | many | - | TRBV7-3
TGTGCCAGCAGCTTAGGGGGACTGGCGGACAATGAGCAGTTCTTC | CASSLGGLADNEQFF | TRBJ2-1 | - | - | TRBV7-9
TGCGCCAGCAGCTGGGGGTCGACAGGGGGCCATGAGACCCAGTACTTC | CASSWGSTGGHETQYF | TRBJ2-5 | few | TRBD1 | TRBV5-1
TGTGCCAGCGGCGGGACCCGATACAATGAGCAGTTCTTC | CASGGTRYNEQFF | TRBJ2-1 | many | - | TRBV2
TGTGCCAGCAGTGGAAACAGGGTTGTGGAAGATACGCAGTATTTT | CASSGNRVVEDTQYF | TRBJ2-3 | many | - | TRBV27
TGTGCCAGCAGTGATCCCCCGGGACAGATGGTCTACGAGCAGTACTTC | CASSDPPGQMVYEQYF | TRBJ2-7 | few | TRBD1 | TRBV2
TGTGCCAGCAGTGGGGGAGGAGCGAACACAGATACGCAGTATTTT | CASSGGGANTDTQYF | TRBJ2-3 | many | - | TRBV28
TGTGCCAACCGAGCCCCTTCAAGGGGCCCTTTCGTCAATGAGCAGTTCTTC | CANRAPSRGPFVNEQFF | TRBJ2-1 | many | - | TRBV2
TGTGCCAGCAGCTCCCAACCCTTTGGAGGGGAGCAGTTCTTC | CASSSQPFGGEQFF | TRBJ2-1 | - | - | TRBV7-3
TGTGCCAGCAGCCAAGACCTAGCGGGAGGCCCCGGCCAAGAGACCCAGTACTTC | CASSQDLAGGPGQETQYF | TRBJ2-5 | many | TRBD2 | TRBV3-1
TGTGCCAGCAGCTTACAGCGTAATGAAAAACTGTTTTTT | CASSLQRNEKLFF | TRBJ1-4 | few | - | TRBV7-8
TGTGCCAGCAGCTTCGACTCGACAGGAGTCTACGAGCAGTACTTC | CASSFDSTGVYEQYF | TRBJ2-7 | - | - | TRBV7-6
TGTGCCATCCCAATGGGTGACGAGCAGTACTTC | CAIPMGDEQYF | TRBJ2-7 | - | - | TRBV6-1
TGTGCCAGCAGTTCCCCCGGGACACTGCTTTACGAGCAGTACTTC | CASSSPGTLLYEQYF | TRBJ2-7 | many | - | TRBV27
TGCAGTGCGCCCAGACAGGGGGCGCGGACTGAAGCTTTCTTT | CSAPRQGARTEAFF | TRBJ1-1 | many | TRBD1 | TRBV20-1
TGTGCCAGCAGTCACCCGACTAGTCCCAATGAGCAGTTCTTC | CASSHPTSPNEQFF | TRBJ2-1 | many | - | TRBV28
TGCGCCAGCAGCTTGGCCTGGACAGGCGGCTGGACAGATACGCAGTATTTT | CASSLAWTGGWTDTQYF | TRBJ2-3 | - | TRBD1 | TRBV5-1
TGTGCCAGCAGCCTCCCCCCCGGGACAGGGAACGAGCAGTACTTC | CASSLPPGTGNEQYF | TRBJ2-7 | few | TRBD1 | TRBV28
TGTGCCAGCAGTCTAAGGGGGGCGTACACCGGGGAGCTGTTTTTT | CASSLRGAYTGELFF | TRBJ2-2 | few | - | TRBV6-1
TGTGCCAGCAGGCCCGGTGGGGAGAGCAATCAGCCCCAGCATTTT | CASRPGGESNQPQHF | TRBJ1-5 | few | - | TRBV6-2/TRBV6-3
TGTGCCAGCAGCTTATCCACCGGGAGGACAGATACGCAGTATTTT | CASSLSTGRTDTQYF | TRBJ2-3 | few | TRBD2 | TRBV5-8
TGTGCCAGCAGCCCCGAACAGGGGGTCGGCTATGGCTACACCTTC | CASSPEQGVGYGYTF | TRBJ1-2 | many | TRBD1 | TRBV7-2
TGTGCCAGCAGCTCAAGTTTGAACACTGAAGCTTTCTTT | CASSSSLNTEAFF | TRBJ1-1 | many | - | TRBV5-4
TGTGCCAGCAGTTCTCTGCTAGGGGGCAAACTAAATGATTATAGCAATCAGCCCCAGCATTTT | CASSSLLGGKLNDYSNQPQHF | TRBJ1-5 | - | TRBD1 | TRBV28
TGTGCCAGCAGTTACTCGAAAAGCGGGCCTATCTCCTACGAGCAGTACTTC | CASSYSKSGPISYEQYF | TRBJ2-7 | many | - | TRBV6-5
TGTGCCAGCAGTTCAGGGGAGTCCTACGAGCAGTACTTC | CASSSGESYEQYF | TRBJ2-7 | many | - | TRBV6-1
TGTGCCAGCAGTTACCATCTAGGGGACAGGGGGGGGGCTTTCTTT | CASSYHLGDRGGAFF | TRBJ1-1 | many | TRBD1 | TRBV6-5
TGCGCCAGCAGCTTGGCCAAGGAAACAGATACGCAGTATTTT | CASSLAKETDTQYF | TRBJ2-3 | few | - | TRBV5-1
TGTGCCAGCAGTTACGGAGGGGGGGGACAGCCCCAGCATTTT | CASSYGGGGQPQHF | TRBJ1-5 | many | - | TRBV6-2/TRBV6-3
TGCGCCAGCAGTGAGCAAACGACAGGGAAGACTGAAGCTTTCTTT | CASSEQTTGKTEAFF | TRBJ1-1 | many | TRBD1 | TRBV10-2
TGCAGTGCTCCCGGGACAGGGGATATGTACGAGCAGTACTTC | CSAPGTGDMYEQYF | TRBJ2-7 | few | TRBD1 | TRBV20-1
TGTGCCAGCAGCTCTCAGGCAGGGTTCACTGAAGCTTTCTTT | CASSSQAGFTEAFF | TRBJ1-1 | few | - | TRBV11-2
TGTGCCAGCAGCGTAGGATCAAGCGTCGGCGCGGCTGAGCAGTTCTTC | CASSVGSSVGAAEQFF | TRBJ2-1 | few | - | TRBV9
TGCGCCAGCAGCTTTAAGGACCACACTAAAGACGAGCAGTACTTC | CASSFKDHTKDEQYF | TRBJ2-7 | many | - | TRBV5-1
TGTGCCAGCAGGCTACAGGGAGTCACTGAAGCTTTCTTT | CASRLQGVTEAFF | TRBJ1-1 | few | - | TRBV14
TGCAGTGCTAGAGATGCTAGCGGGAGAAACTCCTACAATGAGCAGTTCTTC | CSARDASGRNSYNEQFF | TRBJ2-1 | - | TRBD2 | TRBV20-1
TGTGCCAGCAGTTTAGGACTAGCGGAGACAGATACGCAGTATTTT | CASSLGLAETDTQYF | TRBJ2-3 | many | TRBD2 | TRBV28
TGCGCCAGCAGCTTGGAACACAGGGCCGGCCGCAACGAGCAGTACTTC | CASSLEHRAGRNEQYF | TRBJ2-7 | - | - | TRBV5-1
TGTGCCAGCAGCTTAGGGGTTAGCTTAAGCACAGATACGCAGTATTTT | CASSLGVSLSTDTQYF | TRBJ2-3 | - | - | TRBV7-2
TGTGCCAGCAGCCCCCAGGACGGTTCCTACGAGCAGTACTTC | CASSPQDGSYEQYF | TRBJ2-7 | - | - | TRBV7-9
TGTGCCAACAGCTTAAATGGACAGGGGGCCTGGGAGACCCAGTACTTC | CANSLNGQGAWETQYF | TRBJ2-5 | few | TRBD1 | TRBV7-3
TGTGCCAGCACCCTGGGGGTGGGCTACGAGCAGTACTTC | CASTLGVGYEQYF | TRBJ2-7 | few | - | TRBV27
TGTGCCACCAGTGACCCGGGACCGGCGAGCTCCTACAATGAGCAGTTCTTC | CATSDPGPASSYNEQFF | TRBJ2-1 | few | - | TRBV24-1
TGTGCCAGCAGCTTAGTCCGCCCCGGGGAGCTGTTTTTT | CASSLVRPGELFF | TRBJ2-2 | many | - | TRBV11-3